This TCR beta chain was sequenced during a study of CD8+CD57+ T cells in acquired aplastic anemia. The wider study: The average for DNA from sorted CD4+ and CD8+ cells was about 3.3 ug. General study points: Statistical testing detected no significant gap in CD8+ Simpson's diversity between patients and controls. In common between the patients and the controls were twenty-nine CD8+ CDR3 sequences.

CDR1 and CDR2 from the germline V gene are MGHDK and SYGVNS. V was pared by 5 bases and J by 4 bases, with 8 bases of the junction left unmatched. This CDR3 is 15 amino acids long. Comment on this clonotype: Its matching antigen is unknown.

Genomic DNA constituted the template upon which TCR beta VDJ and CDR3 profiling was performed. MiXCR, run by TCRdb on the reads, gives a single entry per CDR3 protein. This table holds 200,000 to 250,000 distinct CDR3 sequences, almost 35% found once. The chain joins TRBV25-1 to TRBJ2-3; TRBD1 agrees at 8 bases. The sequence was obtained from a human donor in good health, serving as a control. Sequencing was performed on sorted CD4+, CD8+, or CD8+CD57+ T cells (not recorded which) from PBMCs. This chain's CDR3 is CASSKQGAGADTQYF. The CDR3 nucleotides are TGTGCCAGCAGTAAGCAGGGGGCAGGAGCAGATACGCAGTATTTT.